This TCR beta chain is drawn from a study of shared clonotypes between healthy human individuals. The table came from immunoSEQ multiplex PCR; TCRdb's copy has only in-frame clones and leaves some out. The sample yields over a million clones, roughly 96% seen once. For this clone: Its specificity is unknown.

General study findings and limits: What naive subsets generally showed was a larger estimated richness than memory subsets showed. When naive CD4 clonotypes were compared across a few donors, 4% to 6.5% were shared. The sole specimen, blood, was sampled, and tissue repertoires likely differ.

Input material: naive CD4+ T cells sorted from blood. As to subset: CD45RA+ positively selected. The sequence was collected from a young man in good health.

Written as DNA, the CDR3 is TGTGCCAGCAACGGAGGGGGAGGGCCGGAGAGGGATGAGCAGTTCTTC. It specifies CASNGGGGPERDEQFF. The chain employs TRBV9 and TRBJ2-1; possible D gene TRBD2, 7 bases. The CDR3 has 16 amino acids. Germline V CDR1 and CDR2: SGDLS, YYNGEE. Trimming left V 6 bases short and J 8 bases short, with 24 bases between. Looking up the rest from reference TRBV9 and TRBJ2-1 gives the full variable domain: DSGVTQTPKHLITATGQRVTLRCSPRSGDLSVYWYQQSLDQGLQFLIQYYNGEERAKGNILERFSAQQFPDLHSELNLSSLELGDSALYFCASNGGGGPERDEQFFGPGTRLTVL.